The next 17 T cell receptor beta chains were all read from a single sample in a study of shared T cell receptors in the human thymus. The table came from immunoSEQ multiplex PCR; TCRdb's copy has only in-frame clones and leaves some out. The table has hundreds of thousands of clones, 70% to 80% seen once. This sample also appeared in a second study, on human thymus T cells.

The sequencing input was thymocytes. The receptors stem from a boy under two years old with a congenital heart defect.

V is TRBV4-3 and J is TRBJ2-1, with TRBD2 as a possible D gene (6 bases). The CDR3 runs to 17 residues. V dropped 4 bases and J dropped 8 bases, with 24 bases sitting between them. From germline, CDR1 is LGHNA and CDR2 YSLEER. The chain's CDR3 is CASSPGQRRDSEDEQFF. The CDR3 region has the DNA TGCGCCAGCAGCCCGGGGCAGCGCCGGGACTCCGAGGATGAGCAGTTCTTC.

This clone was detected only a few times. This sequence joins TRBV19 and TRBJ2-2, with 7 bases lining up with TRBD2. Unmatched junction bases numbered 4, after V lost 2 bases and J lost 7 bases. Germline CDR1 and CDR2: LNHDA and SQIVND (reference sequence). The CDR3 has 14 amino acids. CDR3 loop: CASSIPGGGGELFF. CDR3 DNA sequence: TGTGCCAGTAGTATACCGGGGGGTGGCGGGGAGCTGTTTTTT.

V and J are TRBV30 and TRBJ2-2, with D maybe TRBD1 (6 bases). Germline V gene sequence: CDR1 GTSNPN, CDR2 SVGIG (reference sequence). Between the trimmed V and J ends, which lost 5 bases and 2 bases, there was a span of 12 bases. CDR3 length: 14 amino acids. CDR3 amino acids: CAWADSRNTGELFF. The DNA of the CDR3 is TGTGCCTGGGCGGACAGTCGTAACACCGGGGAGCTGTTTTTT.

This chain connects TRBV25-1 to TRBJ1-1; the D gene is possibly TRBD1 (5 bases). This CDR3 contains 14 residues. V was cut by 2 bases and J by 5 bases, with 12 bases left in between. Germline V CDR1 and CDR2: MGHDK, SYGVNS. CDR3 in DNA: TGTGCCAGCAGTGAACAGGGTCGGGGGACTGAAGCTTTCTTT. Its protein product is CASSEQGRGTEAFF.

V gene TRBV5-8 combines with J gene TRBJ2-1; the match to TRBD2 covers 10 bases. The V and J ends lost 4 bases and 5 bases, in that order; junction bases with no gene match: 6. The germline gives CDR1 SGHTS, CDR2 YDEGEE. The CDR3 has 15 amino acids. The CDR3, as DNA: TGTGCCAGCAGCAGGAGACTAGCGGGTGACAATGAGCAGTTCTTC. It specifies CASSRRLAGDNEQFF. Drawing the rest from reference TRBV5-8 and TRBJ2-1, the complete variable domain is EAGVTQSPTHLIKTRGQQATLRCSPISGHTSVYWYQQALGLGLQFLLWYDEGEERNRGNFPPRFSGRQFPNYSSELNVNALELEDSALYLCASSRRLAGDNEQFFGPGTRLTVL.

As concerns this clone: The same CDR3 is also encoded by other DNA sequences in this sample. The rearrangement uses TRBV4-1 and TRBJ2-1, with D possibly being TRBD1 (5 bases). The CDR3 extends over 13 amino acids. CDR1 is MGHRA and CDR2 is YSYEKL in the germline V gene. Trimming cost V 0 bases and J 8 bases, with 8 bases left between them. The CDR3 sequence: CASSQDLGDEQFF. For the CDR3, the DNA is TGCGCCAGCAGCCAAGACCTAGGGGATGAGCAGTTCTTC.

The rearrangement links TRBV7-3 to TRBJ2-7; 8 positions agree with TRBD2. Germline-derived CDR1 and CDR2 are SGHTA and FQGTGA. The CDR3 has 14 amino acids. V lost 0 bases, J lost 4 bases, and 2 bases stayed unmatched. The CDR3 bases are TGTGCCAGCAGCTTAACGGCTAGCGGGTACGAGCAGTACTTC. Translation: CASSLTASGYEQYF.

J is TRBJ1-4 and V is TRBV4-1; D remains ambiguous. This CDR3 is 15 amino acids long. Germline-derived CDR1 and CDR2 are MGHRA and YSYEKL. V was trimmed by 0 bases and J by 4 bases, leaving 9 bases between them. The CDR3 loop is CASSQERGYNEKLFF. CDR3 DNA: TGCGCCAGCAGCCAAGAGCGGGGATATAATGAAAAACTGTTTTTT.

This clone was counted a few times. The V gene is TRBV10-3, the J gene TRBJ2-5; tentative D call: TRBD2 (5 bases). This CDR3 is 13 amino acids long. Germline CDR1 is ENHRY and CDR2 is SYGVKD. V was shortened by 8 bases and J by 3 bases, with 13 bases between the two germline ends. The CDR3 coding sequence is TGTGCCATCCAGGCTAGCTCCAAAGAGACCCAGTACTTC. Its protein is CAIQASSKETQYF.

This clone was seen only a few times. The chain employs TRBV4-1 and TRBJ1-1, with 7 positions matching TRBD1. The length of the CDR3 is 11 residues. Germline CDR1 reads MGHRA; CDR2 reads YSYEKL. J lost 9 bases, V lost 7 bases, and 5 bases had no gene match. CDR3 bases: TGCGCCAGCATTAGGACAGGACAAGCTTTCTTT. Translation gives CASIRTGQAFF.

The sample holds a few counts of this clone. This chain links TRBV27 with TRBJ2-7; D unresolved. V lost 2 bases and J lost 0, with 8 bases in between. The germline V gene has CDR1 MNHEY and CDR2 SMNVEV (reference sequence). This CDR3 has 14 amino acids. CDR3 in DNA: TGTGCCAGCAGTTTAGCGGCGAGCTCCTACGAGCAGTACTTC. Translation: CASSLAASSYEQYF.

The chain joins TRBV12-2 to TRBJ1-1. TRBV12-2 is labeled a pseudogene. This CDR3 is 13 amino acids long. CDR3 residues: CASRPPGRTEAFF. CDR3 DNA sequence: TGTGCAAGTCGCCCTCCGGGGAGAACTGAAGCTTTCTTT.

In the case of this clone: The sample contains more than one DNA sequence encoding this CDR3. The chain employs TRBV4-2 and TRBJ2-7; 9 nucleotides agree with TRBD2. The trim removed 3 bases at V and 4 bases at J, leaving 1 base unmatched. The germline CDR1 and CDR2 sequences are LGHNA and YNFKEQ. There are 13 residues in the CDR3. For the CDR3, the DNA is TGTGCCAGCAGCCAGGGACTAGCTTACGAGCAGTACTTC. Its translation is CASSQGLAYEQYF.

DNA of the CDR3: TGTGCCAGCAGTTTTTTTCGGGAGCCCCACGAGCAGTACTTC. Its protein product is CASSFFREPHEQYF. The gene calls are TRBV28 and TRBJ2-7; D perhaps matches TRBD2 (6 bases). The CDR3 sequence is 14 residues long. Germline lookup yields CDR1 MDHEN and CDR2 SYDVKM. V lost 3 bases and J lost 5, with 14 bases in between.

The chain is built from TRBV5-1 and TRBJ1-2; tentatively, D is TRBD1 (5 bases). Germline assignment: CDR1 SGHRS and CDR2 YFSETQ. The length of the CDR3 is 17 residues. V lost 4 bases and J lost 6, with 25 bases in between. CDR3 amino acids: CASSRTINTSGIDGYTF. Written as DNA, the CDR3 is TGCGCCAGCAGCCGGACAATCAACACATCTGGAATCGATGGCTACACCTTC.

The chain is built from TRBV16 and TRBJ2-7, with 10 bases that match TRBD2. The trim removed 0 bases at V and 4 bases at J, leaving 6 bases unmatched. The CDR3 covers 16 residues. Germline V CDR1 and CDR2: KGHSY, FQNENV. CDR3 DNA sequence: TGTGCCAGCAGCCAATCCCGGACTAGCGGAATGTACGAGCAGTACTTC. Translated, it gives CASSQSRTSGMYEQYF.

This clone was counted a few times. The CDR3 here is CASSPPRGPNTEAFF. CDR3 nucleotide sequence: TGTGCCAGCAGTCCACCCAGGGGGCCGAACACTGAAGCTTTCTTT. V and J are TRBV27 and TRBJ1-1; 8 bases align to TRBD1. The germline CDR1 and CDR2 sequences are MNHEY and SMNVEV (reference sequence). J was trimmed by 1 base and V by 5 bases; bases with no gene match: 6. There are 15 residues in the CDR3.